This is a list of T cell receptor beta chains from one sample in a study of beta chain features in type 1 diabetes. The assay was immunoSEQ multiplex PCR, and TCRdb's table has in-frame clones only and misses some. The sample gives about 370,000 clones, 9.5% to 10% of which show up once; approximately 0.6% is in the top ten. Sequencing used central memory CD4+ T cells from blood. The receptor set was obtained from a man aged 30 to 45 with type 1 diabetes. CDR3s include the opening cysteine and the closing phenylalanine or tryptophan.

V gene: TRBV29-1; J gene: TRBJ2-7; CDR3 protein: CSTTGTTSYEQYF
V gene: TRBV11-2; J gene: TRBJ2-5; CDR3 protein: CASSLGRETQYF
V gene: TRBV4-2; J gene: TRBJ2-1; CDR3 protein: CASSQARGELVGHNEQFF
V gene: TRBV6-4; J gene: TRBJ2-1; CDR3 protein: CASRRTSGRSNEQFF
V gene: TRBV19; J gene: TRBJ2-3; CDR3 protein: CASSIRSMDTQYF
V gene: TRBV20-1; J gene: TRBJ2-7; CDR3 protein: CSARSMAEQYF
V gene: TRBV28; J gene: TRBJ1-2; CDR3 protein: CASSLLAYGYTF
V gene: TRBV11-3; J gene: TRBJ2-3; CDR3 protein: CASSLGSGKTDTQYF
V gene: TRBV18; J gene: TRBJ2-1; CDR3 protein: CASSTSGDGFF
V gene: TRBV28; J gene: TRBJ1-5; CDR3 protein: CASEIAGGQPQHF
V gene: TRBV5-6; J gene: TRBJ2-3; CDR3 protein: CASSDSTIAQYF
V gene: TRBV5-1; J gene: TRBJ2-1; CDR3 protein: CASSLQAVSYNEQFF
V gene: TRBV6-5; J gene: TRBJ1-4; CDR3 protein: CASSYTARTSEKLFF
V gene: TRBV6-6; J gene: TRBJ2-1; CDR3 protein: CAISGGNEQFF
V gene: TRBV5-1; J gene: TRBJ1-1; CDR3 protein: CASSLGENTEAFF
V gene: TRBV6-5; J gene: TRBJ1-3; CDR3 protein: CASSRTGHTGNTIYF
V gene: TRBV12-2; J gene: TRBJ1-5; CDR3 protein: CASRSETQPQHF
V gene: TRBV7-9; J gene: TRBJ1-1; CDR3 protein: CASSSNRASAEAFF
V gene: TRBV11-1; J gene: TRBJ1-2; CDR3 protein: CASSLAGGGSGDGYTF
V gene: TRBV5-1; J gene: TRBJ1-1; CDR3 protein: CASSTTANTEAFF
V gene: TRBV7-2; J gene: TRBJ1-3; CDR3 protein: CASSPESSGNTIYF
V gene: TRBV10-3; J gene: TRBJ2-3; CDR3 protein: CASSYANTQYF
V gene: TRBV28; J gene: TRBJ1-5; CDR3 protein: CASSFRAGYQPQHF
V gene: TRBV6-6; J gene: TRBJ1-2; CDR3 protein: CASSYSAGNYGYTF
V gene: TRBV27; J gene: TRBJ2-6; CDR3 protein: CASSWDSGANVLTF
V gene: TRBV28; J gene: TRBJ2-2; CDR3 protein: CASSSTLISGTGELFF
V gene: TRBV4-3; J gene: TRBJ1-2; CDR3 protein: CASSQFTALDGYTF
V gene: TRBV11-2; J gene: TRBJ2-1; CDR3 protein: CASSPIGGSSYNEQFF
V gene: TRBV13; J gene: TRBJ2-3; CDR3 protein: CASSLTSGSTDTQYF